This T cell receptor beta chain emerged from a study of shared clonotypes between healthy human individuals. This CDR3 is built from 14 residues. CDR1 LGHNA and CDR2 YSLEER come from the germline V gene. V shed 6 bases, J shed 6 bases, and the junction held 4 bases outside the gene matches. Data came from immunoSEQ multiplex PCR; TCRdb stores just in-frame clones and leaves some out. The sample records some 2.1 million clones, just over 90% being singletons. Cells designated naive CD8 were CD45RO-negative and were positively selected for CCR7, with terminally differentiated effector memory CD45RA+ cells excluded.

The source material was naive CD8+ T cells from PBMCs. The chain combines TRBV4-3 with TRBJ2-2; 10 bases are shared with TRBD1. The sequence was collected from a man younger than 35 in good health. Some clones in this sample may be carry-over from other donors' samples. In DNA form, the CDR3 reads TGCGCCAGCAGTCGACAGGGGGCGTCCGGGGAGCTGTTTTTT. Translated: CASSRQGASGELFF.